This is a list of T cell receptor beta chains from one sample in a study of blood T cell repertoires in COVID-19. Repertoires were generated with immunoSEQ multiplex PCR, while TCRdb's copy carries only in-frame clones and drops some. The sample gives 300,000 to 400,000 clones, 88% of which show up once; 1.2% is in the top ten. Sequencing input: PBMCs or T cells enriched from blood (not recorded which). These receptors were collected from a woman in her late teens or twenties who had recovered from COVID-19. Each CDR3 is given with its conserved first and last residue. D genes are given only for firm matches. Not all rows give a size; the values are once, few, many and, for expanded clones, a class.

D gene,J gene,V gene,clone size,CDR3 DNA,CDR3 protein
.,TRBJ2-7,TRBV7-9,.,TGTGCCAGTCGATGGTGGGACTCCTCCTACGAGCAGTACTTC,CASRWWDSSYEQYF
.,TRBJ2-2,TRBV24-1,.,TGTGCCACCAGTGACCGGGCTGGAGGGCTCAACACCGGGGAGCTGTTTTTT,CATSDRAGGLNTGELFF
.,TRBJ1-1,TRBV11-2,.,TGTGCCAGCAGACGGGACACAAACACTGAAGCTTTCTTT,CASRRDTNTEAFF
TRBD1,TRBJ1-1,TRBV12-3/TRBV12-4,.,TGTGCCAGCAGTGACGGACAGGTCACTGAAGCTTTCTTT,CASSDGQVTEAFF
.,TRBJ1-5,TRBV25-1,.,TGTGCCAGCAGTGAAACGGCCGTGGGGGGGGGACAGCCCCAGCATTTT,CASSETAVGGGQPQHF
TRBD1,TRBJ2-7,TRBV27,.,TGTGCCAGCAGTTTCGGACCAGGGGGCTACGAGCAGTACTTC,CASSFGPGGYEQYF
.,TRBJ2-7,TRBV29-1,.,TGCAGCGTTGAAGATCGCGGACAGTCCTACGAGCAGTACTTC,CSVEDRGQSYEQYF
TRBD1,TRBJ2-7,TRBV6-5,.,TGTGCCAGCATCTCAGGGACAGGGGGGGTCGAGCAGTACTTC,CASISGTGGVEQYF
.,TRBJ1-1,TRBV2,.,TGTGCCAGCAGAGAGACAGCAGGTACCACTGAAGCTTTCTTT,CASRETAGTTEAFF
.,TRBJ1-2,TRBV27,.,TGTGCCAGCAGTTTATCGAACTCAGGGATAAGGGGCTACACCTTC,CASSLSNSGIRGYTF
TRBD2,TRBJ2-3,TRBV6-1,.,TGTGCCAGCAGTGAAGGTGAACTAGCGGGGCATGCGTCCCCTCAAGATACGCAGTATTTT,CASSEGELAGHASPQDTQYF
.,TRBJ1-2,TRBV29-1,.,TGCAGCGTATTGGAAATGACGGAGTATGGCTACACCTTC,CSVLEMTEYGYTF
.,TRBJ1-1,TRBV11-2,.,TGTGCCAGCAGCTTATCCAGGGGCACTGAAGCTTTCTTT,CASSLSRGTEAFF
TRBD1,TRBJ2-4,TRBV19,.,TGTGCCAGTAGTATGGGACAGGGAAGGTTTGAAGAAAACATTCAGTACTTC,CASSMGQGRFEENIQYF
.,TRBJ1-1,TRBV18,.,TGTGCCAGCCGTGGACAGTGGGCTGAAGCTTTCTTT,CASRGQWAEAFF
.,TRBJ2-1,TRBV19,few,TGTGCCAGTAGTCCCTCGCAGTACAATGAGCAGTTCTTC,CASSPSQYNEQFF
TRBD1,TRBJ1-1,TRBV5-1,.,TGCGCCAGCAGCTTGGGGGACAGGATGAACACTGAAGCTTTCTTT,CASSLGDRMNTEAFF
TRBD2,TRBJ2-7,TRBV7-2,.,TGTGCCAGCAGCTTACCCTTAGGACTAGCGGGGGGATATTACGAGCAGTACTTC,CASSLPLGLAGGYYEQYF
.,TRBJ1-5,TRBV7-9,.,TGTGCCAGCAGCTTAGGCAGGGGTACCAATCAGCCCCAGCATTTT,CASSLGRGTNQPQHF
.,TRBJ2-2,TRBV30,many,TGTGCCTGGATAGGGACATCGAACACCGGGGAGCTGTTTTTT,CAWIGTSNTGELFF
TRBD1,TRBJ2-2,TRBV10-2,.,TGCGCCAGCAGTGGGCGGACAGGGGACACCGGGGAGCTGTTTTTT,CASSGRTGDTGELFF
.,TRBJ2-3,TRBV5-1,.,TGCGCCAGCAGCTCGTGGGGGGGCGGTGAGGATACGCAGTATTTT,CASSSWGGGEDTQYF
TRBD2,TRBJ2-5,TRBV19,.,TGTGCCAGTAGTCTTCGAACTAGCGGAGAAGAGACCCAGTACTTC,CASSLRTSGEETQYF
.,TRBJ1-2,TRBV15,once,TGTGCCACCAGCAGGGGGGGAACAGTTCCCTACTATGGCTACACCTTC,CATSRGGTVPYYGYTF
TRBD1,TRBJ2-2,TRBV13,.,TGTGCCAGCAGCTTAAACCCCGGGACAGTCAACACCGGGGAGCTGTTTTTT,CASSLNPGTVNTGELFF